This TCR beta chain was captured by sequencing in a study of STAT5B mutations in CD4+ large granular lymphocyte leukemia. Findings and caveats of the study: No patients shared main leukemic clonotypes, though around 27% appeared at low frequency elsewhere. Without putative leukemic clones, patient CD4-sorted repertoires remained more clonal than healthy CD4+ repertoires.

There are 11 residues in the CDR3. V was clipped by 5 bases and J by 1 base, with 6 bases between them. Germline V gene sequence: CDR1 DFQATT, CDR2 SNEGSKA (reference sequence). Turning to this clone: What it binds is not known.

The protocol was immunoSEQ multiplex PCR, while the TCRdb copy is restricted to in-frame clones and leaves out a portion. Of approximately 41,000 clones listed, 65% to 90% are singletons. The chain carries TRBV20-1 and TRBJ2-7, with unresolved D. The receptor was derived from a human donor in good health. The specimen sequenced was CD4+ T cells from blood buffy coats. CDR3: CSAFKSYEQYF. The CDR3 DNA is TGCAGTGCTTTCAAGTCCTACGAGCAGTACTTC.